The clone carrying this TCR beta chain appeared a few times. What it recognizes is unknown. The data are from a study of OX40 agonist ivuxolimab in advanced cancers. Overall study context: The dose-escalation cohort had hepatocellular carcinoma, melanoma, renal cell or head and neck cancer. Males comprised about 78% of the group, whose mean age was about 62 years (range about 20 to 79). Findings and caveats of the study: At 0.1 to 3.0 mg/kg, CD4+ and CD8+ blood T cells expanded clonally by week 6. The mean number of expanded clones was higher in CD8+ T cells than in CD4+.

The method was immunoSEQ multiplex PCR; TCRdb's version includes in-frame clones alone and lacks a portion of them. Altogether 79,000 or so clones are present, less than 95% being singletons, with the ten largest covering around 1.5%. Sequences were derived from CD4+ or CD8+ T cells sorted from blood, sampled in a trial of the OX40 agonist ivuxolimab. The receptor comes from an adult with an advanced solid tumor such as melanoma, head and neck, liver or kidney cancer.

The DNA for the CDR3 is TGTGCCAGCTTTCGGACGGGGAACACTGAAGCTTTCTTT. Translated: CASFRTGNTEAFF. The chain joins TRBV7-9 to TRBJ1-1, with unresolved D. This CDR3 spans 13 amino acids. From germline, CDR1 is SEHNR and CDR2 FQNEAQ (reference sequence). The V end was cut by 8 bases, the J end by 1 base, with 11 bases between.